The clone carrying this TCR beta chain was found many times. Stable disease denoted Graves' hyperthyroidism without ophthalmopathy progression within 18 months. Authors of the study amplified TCR beta CDR3 regions from RNA transcripts. Researchers ran a first-round RT-PCR on the TCR CDR3 using the HTBI primer set. Each CDR3 protein gets one entry after TCRdb re-called the multiplex PCR reads with MiXCR. The sample shows 380,000 or so distinct CDR3 sequences, approximately 19% of them seen only once. This entry comes from a study of T cells in Graves' hyperthyroidism and ophthalmopathy. About the research overall: The authors collected peripheral blood at initial diagnosis, before any treatment.

This CDR3 contains 14 residues. V gave up 4 bases and J gave up 9 bases; unmatched junction bases: 11. The germline gives CDR1 SGHRS, CDR2 YFSETQ. This chain joins TRBV5-1 and TRBJ2-7, with 9 bases matching TRBD1. The sequence came from a woman under 30 with Graves' hyperthyroidism. The sequencing input was blood. CDR3 nucleotide sequence: TGCGCCAGCAGCCCGGACAGGGGTAGGCAGTGGCAGTACTTC. It encodes CASSPDRGRQWQYF.